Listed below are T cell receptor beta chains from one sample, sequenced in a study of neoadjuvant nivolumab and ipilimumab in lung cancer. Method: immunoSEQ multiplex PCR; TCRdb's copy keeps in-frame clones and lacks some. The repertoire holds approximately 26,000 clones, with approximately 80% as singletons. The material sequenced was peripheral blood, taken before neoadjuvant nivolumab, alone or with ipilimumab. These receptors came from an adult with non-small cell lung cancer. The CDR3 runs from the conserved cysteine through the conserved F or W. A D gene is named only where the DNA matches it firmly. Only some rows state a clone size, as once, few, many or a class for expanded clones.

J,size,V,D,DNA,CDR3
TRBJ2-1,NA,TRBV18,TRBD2,TGTGCCAGCTCACTCAATAGCGGGGTCACCTACAATGAGCAGTTCTTC,CASSLNSGVTYNEQFF
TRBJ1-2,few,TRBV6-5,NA,TGTGCCAGCAGTCGCGGGGGGTATGGCTACACCTTC,CASSRGGYGYTF
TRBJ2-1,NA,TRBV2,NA,TGTGCCAGCAGTGAGAGGGCCAACACCTACAATGAGCAGTTCTTC,CASSERANTYNEQFF
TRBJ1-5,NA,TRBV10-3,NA,TGTGCCATCAGTGAACGACAGATAAATCAGCCCCAGCATTTT,CAISERQINQPQHF
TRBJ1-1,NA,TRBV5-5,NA,TGTGCCAGCAGGTTACAGGGGAACACTGAAGCTTTCTTT,CASRLQGNTEAFF
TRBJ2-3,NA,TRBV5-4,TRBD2,TGTGCCAGCAGCTTGGGACTAGCGGGGGGGAGAATGACAGATACGCAGTATTTT,CASSLGLAGGRMTDTQYF
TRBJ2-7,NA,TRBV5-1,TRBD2,TGCGCCAGCAGCTTTTTGGGACTAGCGGGCTCCAATGGAGCCTACGAGCAGTACTTC,CASSFLGLAGSNGAYEQYF
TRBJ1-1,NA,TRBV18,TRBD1,TGTGCCAGCTCACCACCGACAGGGCTGAACACTGAAGCTTTCTTT,CASSPPTGLNTEAFF
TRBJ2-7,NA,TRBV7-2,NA,TGTGCCAGCAGCTTCCATGGGGGGCTCCGGAGCTACGAGCAGTACTTC,CASSFHGGLRSYEQYF
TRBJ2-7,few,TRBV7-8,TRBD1,TGTGCCAGCAGCCAGGGGGTAGAGCAGTACTTC,CASSQGVEQYF
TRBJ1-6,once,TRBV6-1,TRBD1,TGTGCCGCCGGACAGGGCGAGGATTCACCCCTCCACTTT,CAAGQGEDSPLHF
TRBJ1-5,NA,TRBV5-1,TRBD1,TGCGCCAGCAGCTTATGGGGACAGGCAGATAGCAATCAGCCCCAGCATTTT,CASSLWGQADSNQPQHF
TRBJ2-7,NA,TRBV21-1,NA,TGTGCCAGCAGCAAGAAGGGACCCAGATCACCCTACGAGCAGTACTTC,CASSKKGPRSPYEQYF
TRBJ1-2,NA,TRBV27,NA,TGTGCCAGCAGCCCTGGTGCGCCCGCTAACTATGGCTACACCTTC,CASSPGAPANYGYTF
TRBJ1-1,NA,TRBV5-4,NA,TGTGCCAGCAGCTTGAAGGGGGTTTGGGGCACTGAAGCTTTCTTT,CASSLKGVWGTEAFF
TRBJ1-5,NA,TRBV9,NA,TGTGCCAGCAGCCCCGCAGACTATAGCAATCAGCCCCAGCATTTT,CASSPADYSNQPQHF
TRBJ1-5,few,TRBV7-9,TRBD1,TGTGCCAGCAGCAAGACAGGGGTCGGGGTCGATCAGCCCCAGCATTTT,CASSKTGVGVDQPQHF
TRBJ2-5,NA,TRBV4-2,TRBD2,TGTGCCAGCAGCCACGGGGGGGGGTCGACGGAGACCCAGTACTTC,CASSHGGGSTETQYF
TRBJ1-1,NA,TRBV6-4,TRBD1,TGTGCCAGCAGATTGACAGGGGAGACTGAAGCTTTCTTT,CASRLTGETEAFF
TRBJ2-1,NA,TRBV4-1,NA,TGCGCCAGCAGCCAAGAATGGCAGGGAATGGGGGATGAGCAGTTCTTC,CASSQEWQGMGDEQFF
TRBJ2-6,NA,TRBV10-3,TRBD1,TGTGCCATCAGTGAACTGACAGGGGGCGCGGGGGCCAACGTCCTGACTTTC,CAISELTGGAGANVLTF
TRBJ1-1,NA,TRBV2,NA,TGTGCCAGCAGTTCCCGAAGCAGGGTAGGAGGGACTGAAGCTTTCTTT,CASSSRSRVGGTEAFF
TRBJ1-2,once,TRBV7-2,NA,TGTGCCAGCAGCTCATTAGGGGGCTACACCTTC,CASSSLGGYTF
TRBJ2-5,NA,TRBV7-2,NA,TGTGCCAGCAGCCCAGGGGGGGGGCCAGAGACCCAGTACTTC,CASSPGGGPETQYF
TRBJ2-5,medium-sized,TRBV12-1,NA,TGTGCCAGCAGCTTTGTCTGTAGTGGGGGACAGGAGACCCAGTACTTC,CASSFVCSGGQETQYF
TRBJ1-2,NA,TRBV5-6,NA,TGTGCCAGCAGCTTGTCCGCCCAGACCCTTTATGGCTACACCTTC,CASSLSAQTLYGYTF
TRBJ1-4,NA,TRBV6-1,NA,TGTGCCAGCAGCAGGACGGGGGGCTTTAATGAAAAACTGTTTTTT,CASSRTGGFNEKLFF
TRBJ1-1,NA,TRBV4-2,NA,TGTGCCAGCAGCCCAAAGCAGGGCCGCGAGAACACTGAAGCTTTCTTT,CASSPKQGRENTEAFF
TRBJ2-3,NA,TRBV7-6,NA,TGTGCCAGCAGCTTAGCCCATAGCGGCCCTAGCACAGATACGCAGTATTTT,CASSLAHSGPSTDTQYF
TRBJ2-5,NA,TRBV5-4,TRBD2,TGTGCCAGCAGCTCCGAACTAGCGGGGGGGGTGACCCAGTACTTC,CASSSELAGGVTQYF
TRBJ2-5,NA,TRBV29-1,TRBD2,TGCAGCGCCTGGAGGCGGGGGGGCCAAGAGACCCAGTACTTC,CSAWRRGGQETQYF
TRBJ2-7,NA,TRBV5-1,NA,TGCGCCAGCAGCCTTACAGGGTCGGTCTACGAGCAGTACTTC,CASSLTGSVYEQYF
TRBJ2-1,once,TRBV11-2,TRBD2,TGTGCCAGCAGCCGTGGGATACTAGCGGGGGGCTCCTACAATGAGCAGTTCTTC,CASSRGILAGGSYNEQFF
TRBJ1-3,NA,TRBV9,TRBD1,TGTGCCAGCAGCTTCTCCGGGACAGATTTCTTCAGCTCTGGAAACACCATATATTTT,CASSFSGTDFFSSGNTIYF
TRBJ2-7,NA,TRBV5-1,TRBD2,TGCGCCAGCAGCTTGTCAGCGGGGTCCTACGAGCAGTACTTC,CASSLSAGSYEQYF
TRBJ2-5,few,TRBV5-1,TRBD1,TGCGCCAGCAGCTTTCAACCGGGACAGGGACTGGAGACCCAGTACTTC,CASSFQPGQGLETQYF
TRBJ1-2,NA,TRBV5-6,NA,TGTGCCAGCAGCCTAGGGTTCGGGGGGTATGGCTACACCTTC,CASSLGFGGYGYTF
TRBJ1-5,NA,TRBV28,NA,TGTGCCAGCATCGGTGGGAGGAATCAGCCCCAGCATTTT,CASIGGRNQPQHF
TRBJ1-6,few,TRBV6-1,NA,TGTGCCAGCAGTGAAGGGGGCGCAAATAATTCACCCCTCCACTTT,CASSEGGANNSPLHF
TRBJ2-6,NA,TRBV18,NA,TGTGCCAGCTCCCAAGACAGCTCTGGGGCCAACGTCCTGACTTTC,CASSQDSSGANVLTF
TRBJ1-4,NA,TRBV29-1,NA,TGCAGCGTTGATCCCGGAGGGGTAGGTGAAAAACTGTTTTTT,CSVDPGGVGEKLFF
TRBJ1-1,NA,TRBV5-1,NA,TGCGCCAGCAGCTTGGTGACAGGCCCCGGGGCTGAAGCTTTCTTT,CASSLVTGPGAEAFF